Below are 21 T cell receptor beta chains sequenced from a single sample in a study of shared clonotypes between healthy human individuals. Naive CD8 cells were CD45RO-negative, positively selected for CCR7, excluding terminally differentiated effector memory CD45RA+ cells. Here immunoSEQ multiplex PCR was the method, and the copy in TCRdb shows in-frame clones only, minus some. This repertoire shows over 2 million clones, approximately 95% found once; its top ten account for 0.85% to 1.3%. The sequencing input was naive CD8+ T cells sorted from blood. The receptors shown here come from a young man in good health.

This clone was detected only once. Other DNA sequences within the sample encode an identical CDR3. This chain links TRBV27 with TRBJ2-1; 10 bases match TRBD1. The junction had 6 bases not matched to a gene; V was cut back by 6 bases and J by 4 bases. The CDR3 spans 15 residues. CDR1 is MNHEY and CDR2 is SMNVEV in the germline V gene (reference sequence). The CDR3 DNA follows: TGTGCCAGCAGCCCCGGACAGGGGGGTTACAATGAGCAGTTCTTC. Protein product: CASSPGQGGYNEQFF.

The chain has TRBV5-8 and TRBJ2-7; a possible D gene is TRBD2 (6 bases). The germline gives CDR1 SGHTS, CDR2 YDEGEE. The CDR3 has 13 residues. Between the trimmed V and J ends, which lost 2 bases and 6 bases, there was a span of 12 bases. In DNA form, the CDR3 reads TGTGCCAGCAGCTTCCGGGACTCCGCCGAGCAGTACTTC. Residues: CASSFRDSAEQYF.

The chain recombines TRBV27 with TRBJ1-6, with D unclear. Per the germline V gene, CDR1 is MNHEY and CDR2 is SMNVEV (reference sequence). There are 17 residues in the CDR3. The V end was cut by 6 bases, the J end by 7 bases, with 22 bases between. CDR3 region: CASSPSGPPYMNSPLHF. The DNA for the CDR3 is TGTGCCAGCAGCCCCTCCGGGCCCCCCTATATGAATTCACCCCTCCACTTT.

The chain couples TRBV6-1 to TRBJ1-2; tentatively, D is TRBD1 (6 bases). CDR1 is MNHNS, CDR2 SASEGT, per germline. V lost 3 bases to trimming and J lost 3 bases, with 17 bases between them. This CDR3 is built from 16 residues. This CDR3 is CASSDPGTILDYGYTF. The CDR3 region has the DNA TGTGCCAGCAGTGACCCCGGGACAATTTTGGACTATGGCTACACCTTC.

The chain uses TRBV11-2 and TRBJ2-3; D is perhaps TRBD1 or TRBD2 (5 bases each). The CDR3 spans 17 residues. Germline assignment: CDR1 SGHAT and CDR2 FQNNGV. V was pared by 1 base and J by 2 bases, with 16 bases between. The CDR3 protein is CASSLVTDRDPTDTQYF. The CDR3 DNA reads TGTGCCAGCAGCTTAGTAACGGATCGGGACCCCACAGATACGCAGTATTTT. The complete variable domain, with remaining parts taken from reference TRBV11-2 and TRBJ2-3, reads EAGVAQSPRYKIIEKRQSVAFWCNPISGHATLYWYQQILGQGPKLLIQFQNNGVVDDSQLPKDRFSAERLKGVDSTLKIQPAKLEDSAVYLCASSLVTDRDPTDTQYFGPGTRLTVL.

A remark on this clone: Other DNA sequences in this sample translate to the same CDR3. The genes are TRBV11-2 and TRBJ2-1; D is undetermined. The V gene's germline CDR1 is SGHAT and CDR2 FQNNGV. This CDR3 comprises 12 residues. V lost 2 bases to trimming and J lost 7 bases, with 6 bases between them. CDR3: CASSLTVNEQFF. DNA of the CDR3: TGTGCCAGCAGCTTAACCGTAAATGAGCAGTTCTTC.

The chain carries TRBV7-9 and TRBJ2-5; 12 nucleotides align to TRBD2. The germline V gene has CDR1 SEHNR and CDR2 FQNEAQ (reference sequence). The CDR3 contains 13 residues. The V and J ends lost 8 bases and 5 bases, in that order; junction bases with no gene match: 3. The CDR3 loop reads CASALAGGETQYF. CDR3 DNA: TGTGCCAGCGCACTAGCGGGGGGTGAGACCCAGTACTTC.

This chain uses TRBV10-1 with TRBJ2-6, with D possibly being TRBD1 (6 bases). CDR1 and CDR2 (germline): WNHNN, SYGVQD (reference sequence). Deletions cut 3 bases from V and 2 bases from J, with 8 bases between. The CDR3 runs 15 residues. The CDR3 loop reads CASSEQGPGANVLTF. As DNA, the CDR3 is TGCGCCAGCAGTGAACAGGGCCCTGGGGCCAACGTCCTGACTTTC.

The chain has TRBV27 and TRBJ1-5, with D tentatively TRBD1 (6 bases). CDR1 MNHEY and CDR2 SMNVEV come from the germline V gene (reference sequence). Trimming pared 4 bases from V and 7 bases from J, leaving 14 bases between. This CDR3 comprises 14 residues. The CDR3 DNA is TGTGCCAGCAGTTACCTGGGGGGACACCAGCCCCAGCATTTT. Encoded protein: CASSYLGGHQPQHF.

The V call is TRBV4-3, the J call TRBJ2-3, with D maybe TRBD2 (5 bases). The germline V gene encodes CDR1 LGHNA and CDR2 YSLEER. The CDR3 has 19 amino acids. V dropped 2 bases and J dropped 2 bases, with 23 bases sitting between them. The CDR3 DNA sequence: TGCGCCAGCAGCCAATCAAAGGTCGCTGGCGGGCTTAACACAGATACGCAGTATTTT. Its translation is CASSQSKVAGGLNTDTQYF.

CDR3: CASGGSGAAEQYF. CDR3 coding DNA: TGTGCCAGCGGAGGTAGCGGGGCGGCCGAGCAGTACTTC. The chain couples TRBV5-6 to TRBJ2-7, with TRBD2 matching over 8 bases. Germline values: CDR1 SGHDT, CDR2 YYEEEE. CDR3 length: 13 residues. V shed 7 bases and J 6 bases; nucleotides not matched to a gene: 9. Full variable domain (missing parts from reference TRBV5-6 and TRBJ2-7): DAGVTQSPTHLIKTRGQQVTLRCSPKSGHDTVSWYQQALGQGPQFIFQYYEEEERQRGNFPDRFSGHQFPNYSSELNVNALLLGDSALYLCASGGSGAAEQYFGPGTRLTVT.

The sample holds one count of this clone. The chain has TRBV6-5 and TRBJ2-7; TRBD2 matches at 13 bases. Germline V gene lookup returns CDR1 MNHEY and CDR2 SVGAGI. This CDR3 spans 15 amino acids. The ends lost 6 bases at V and 3 bases at J; junction bases unmatched: 5. The CDR3 protein is CASSLGLAGNYEQYF. The CDR3 region has the DNA TGTGCCAGCAGCCTGGGACTAGCGGGAAACTACGAGCAGTACTTC.

The chain joins TRBV29-1 to TRBJ2-1; tentative D call: TRBD2 (6 bases). The germline V gene encodes CDR1 SQVTM and CDR2 ANQGSEA. V lost 6 bases, J lost 9 bases, and 15 bases lay in between. CDR3 size: 12 residues. CDR3 residues: CSVTPGGSEQFF. The CDR3 nucleotides are TGCAGCGTGACCCCAGGAGGGTCTGAGCAGTTCTTC.

To note about this clone: Other DNA sequences of this sample code for an identical CDR3. The V call is TRBV6-5, the J call TRBJ2-5; tentative D call: TRBD1 (6 bases). Trimming stripped 6 bases from V and 4 bases from J, with 12 bases between. Per the germline V gene, CDR1 is MNHEY and CDR2 is SVGAGI. The CDR3 totals 13 residues. The CDR3 coding sequence is TGTGCCAGCAGCCTTGGGGGCGGAGAGACCCAGTACTTC. This encodes CASSLGGGETQYF.

Of note for this clone: Other DNA sequences of this sample code for an identical CDR3. This chain uses TRBV18 with TRBJ1-3, with a possible D match to TRBD1 (5 bases). The ends were cut back, 3 bases at V and 2 bases at J, with 8 bases in the middle. Germline CDR1 reads KGHSH; CDR2 reads LQKENI. The CDR3 sequence is 14 residues long. The CDR3 sequence is CASSPPGAGNTIYF. CDR3 bases: TGTGCCAGCTCACCCCCGGGGGCTGGAAACACCATATATTTT.

This chain joins TRBV27 and TRBJ1-4, with 9 bases fitting TRBD1. This CDR3 spans 16 amino acids. V dropped 5 bases and J dropped 8; count of bases not matched to a gene: 12. Per the germline V gene, CDR1 is MNHEY and CDR2 is SMNVEV (reference sequence). As DNA, the CDR3 is TGTGCCAGCAGTGTCGATTACAGGGGGCGTCGCGAAAAACTGTTTTTT. Protein sequence: CASSVDYRGRREKLFF. Variable domain in full (rest from reference TRBV27 and TRBJ1-4): EAQVTQNPRYLITVTGKKLTVTCSQNMNHEYMSWYRQDPGLGLRQIYYSMNVEVTDKGDVPEGYKVSRKEKRNFPLILESPSPNQTSLYFCASSVDYRGRREKLFFGSGTQLSVL.

The chain employs TRBV29-1 and TRBJ2-6; maybe TRBD1 (6 bases). Trimming stripped 1 base from V and 1 base from J, with 14 bases between. Germline V gene sequence: CDR1 SQVTM, CDR2 ANQGSEA. This CDR3 spans 17 amino acids. The CDR3 loop reads CSVEGDGDKSGANVLTF. CDR3 sequence (DNA): TGCAGCGTTGAAGGGGACGGGGACAAATCTGGGGCCAACGTCCTGACTTTC. Full variable domain (outside the CDR3, taken from reference TRBV29-1 and TRBJ2-6): SAVISQKPSRDICQRGTSLTIQCQVDSQVTMMFWYRQQPGQSLTLIATANQGSEATYESGFVIDKFPISRPNLTFSTLTVSNMSPEDSSIYLCSVEGDGDKSGANVLTFGAGSRLTVL.

The genes are TRBV6-1 and TRBJ2-4, with 10 bases that match TRBD1. Germline values: CDR1 MNHNS, CDR2 SASEGT. Trimming took 3 bases from V and 3 from J; bases not matched to a gene: 5. There are 16 residues in the CDR3. Here the CDR3 DNA reads TGTGCCAGCAGTGAGACAGGGGGCGCAGGCAAAAACATTCAGTACTTC. Translation gives CASSETGGAGKNIQYF.

This clone occurred once. The chain is built from TRBV27 and TRBJ2-1, with TRBD1 matching over 10 bases. The CDR3 contains 14 residues. The V gene's germline CDR1 is MNHEY and CDR2 SMNVEV (reference sequence). J lost 9 bases, V lost 5 bases, and 7 bases had no gene match. This CDR3 is CASSPGTGVGEQFF. CDR3 nucleotides: TGTGCCAGCAGTCCCGGGACAGGGGTTGGTGAGCAGTTCTTC.

On this clone: At the DNA level, this CDR3 is encoded by other sequences in the same sample as well. The V gene is TRBV5-1, the J gene TRBJ1-1; a weak D match, TRBD1 (5 bases). The CDR3 consists of 14 residues. The germline V gene encodes CDR1 SGHRS and CDR2 YFSETQ. The V end was cut by 0 bases, the J end by 1 base, with 7 bases between. CDR3 residues: CASSLGDGNTEAFF. The DNA of the CDR3 is TGCGCCAGCAGCTTGGGGGACGGGAACACTGAAGCTTTCTTT.

The V and J genes are TRBV14 and TRBJ1-1; the D gene is possibly TRBD1 (5 bases). The ends were cut back, 3 bases at V and 5 bases at J, with 10 bases in the middle. Germline CDR1 reads SGHDN; CDR2 reads FVKESK. The CDR3 spans 13 residues. The CDR3 DNA follows: TGTGCCAGCAGCCAGGGTTGGGGGACTGAAGCTTTCTTT. Protein product: CASSQGWGTEAFF.